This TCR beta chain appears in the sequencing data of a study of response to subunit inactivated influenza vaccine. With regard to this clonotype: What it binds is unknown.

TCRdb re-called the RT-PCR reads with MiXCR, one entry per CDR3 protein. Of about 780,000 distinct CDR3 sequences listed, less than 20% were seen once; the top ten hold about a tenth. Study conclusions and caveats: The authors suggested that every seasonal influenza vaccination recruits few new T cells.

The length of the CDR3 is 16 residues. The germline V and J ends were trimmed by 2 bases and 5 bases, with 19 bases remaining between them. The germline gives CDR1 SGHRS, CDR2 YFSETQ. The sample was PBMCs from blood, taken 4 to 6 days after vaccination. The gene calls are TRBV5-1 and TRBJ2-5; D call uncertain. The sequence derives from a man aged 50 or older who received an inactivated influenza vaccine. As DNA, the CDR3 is TGCGCCAGCAGCTTACCCGGCATGGCAGAGTTTGAGACCCAGTACTTC. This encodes CASSLPGMAEFETQYF.